This TCR beta chain stems from a study of T cells in Graves' hyperthyroidism and ophthalmopathy. Study summary: Blood from the periphery was taken at initial diagnosis, before any treatment.

Patients with uncontrolled infections, other autoimmune diseases, pregnancy or lactation were excluded. TCR beta CDR3 regions were amplified from RNA transcripts. The HTBI primer set served for first-round RT-PCR of the TCR CDR3. TCRdb re-called the multiplex PCR reads through MiXCR, storing one row per CDR3 protein. The data contain 600,000 or so distinct CDR3 sequences, around 14% of them singletons. This clonotype appeared a few times. This CDR3 has 16 residues. CDR1 is SGDLS, CDR2 YYNGEE, per germline. Trimming took 4 bases from V and 0 from J, leaving 16 bases between them. The sample consisted of blood. The sequence was collected from a woman aged 18-29 years with Graves' ophthalmopathy. This sequence joins TRBV9 and TRBJ1-2; D perhaps matches TRBD1 (5 bases). CDR3 nucleotides: TGTGCCAGCAGCCCTCCCTTAGTGGGGGCTAACTATGGCTACACCTTC. It is translated as CASSPPLVGANYGYTF.